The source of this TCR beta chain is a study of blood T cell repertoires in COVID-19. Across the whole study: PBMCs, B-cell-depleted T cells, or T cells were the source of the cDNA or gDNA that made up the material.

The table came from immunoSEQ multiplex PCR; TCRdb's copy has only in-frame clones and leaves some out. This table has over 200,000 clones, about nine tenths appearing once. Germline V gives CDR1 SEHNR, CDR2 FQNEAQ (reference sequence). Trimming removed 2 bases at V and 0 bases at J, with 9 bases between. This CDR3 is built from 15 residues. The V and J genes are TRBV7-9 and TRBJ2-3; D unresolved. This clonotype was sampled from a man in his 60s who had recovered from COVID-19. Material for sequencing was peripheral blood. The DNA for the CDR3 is TGTGCCAGCAGCTTACTCTCTCCTAGCACAGATACGCAGTATTTT. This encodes CASSLLSPSTDTQYF.